What follows is one T cell receptor beta chain and its context. CDR3 length: 15 residues. The V gene's germline CDR1 is SNHLY and CDR2 FYNNEI. TCRdb reprocessed the 5' RACE reads, keeping one entry per CDR3 protein, no DNA. The sample's table shows 150,000 to 170,000 distinct CDR3 sequences. The entry originates in a study of T cells expressing NK-cell markers. Sequencing was carried out using blood T cells: a sorted CD56 or NKG2C T cell subset, CD4+ or CD8+ T cells, or bulk PBMC T cells (not recorded which). This chain uses TRBV2 with TRBJ2-1; TCRdb reports TRBD1, a call that lacks DNA to check it against. The TCR sequence derives from a woman between 45 and 60 years old in good health. The CDR3 loop is CASSAGRVSYNEQFF.